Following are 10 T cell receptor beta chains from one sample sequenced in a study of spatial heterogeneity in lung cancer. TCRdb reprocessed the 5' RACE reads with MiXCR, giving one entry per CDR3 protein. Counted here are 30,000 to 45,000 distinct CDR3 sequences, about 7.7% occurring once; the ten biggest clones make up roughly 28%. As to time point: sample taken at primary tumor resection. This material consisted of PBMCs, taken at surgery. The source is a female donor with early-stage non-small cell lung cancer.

CDR3 in DNA: TGCGCCAGCAGCCTATATGTCTGGGAGACCCAGTACTTC. Amino acids: CASSLYVWETQYF. The rearrangement joins TRBV4-3 to TRBJ2-5; no clear D gene. Trimming left V 4 bases short and J 5 bases short, with 11 bases between. This CDR3 comprises 13 residues. CDR1 is LGHNA, CDR2 YSLEER, per germline.

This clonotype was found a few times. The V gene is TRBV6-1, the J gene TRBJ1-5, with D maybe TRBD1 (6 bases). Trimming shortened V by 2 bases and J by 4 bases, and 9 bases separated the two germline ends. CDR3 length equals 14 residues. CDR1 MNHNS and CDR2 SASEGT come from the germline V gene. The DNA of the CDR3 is TGTGCCAGCAGTGAAACAGGGTTTAATCAGCCCCAGCATTTT. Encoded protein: CASSETGFNQPQHF.

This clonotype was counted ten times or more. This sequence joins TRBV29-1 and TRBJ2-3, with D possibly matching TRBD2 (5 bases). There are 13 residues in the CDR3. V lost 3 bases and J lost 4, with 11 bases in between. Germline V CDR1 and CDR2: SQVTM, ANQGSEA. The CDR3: CSVDRGNADTQYF. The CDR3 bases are TGCAGCGTTGACCGAGGGAACGCAGATACGCAGTATTTT.

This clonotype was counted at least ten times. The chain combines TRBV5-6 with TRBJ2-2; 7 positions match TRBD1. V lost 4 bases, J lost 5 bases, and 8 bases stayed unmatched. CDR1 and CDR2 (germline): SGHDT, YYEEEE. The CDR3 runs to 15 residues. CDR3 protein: CASSPRTGQTGELFF. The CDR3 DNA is TGTGCCAGCAGCCCCCGGACAGGTCAAACCGGGGAGCTGTTTTTT.

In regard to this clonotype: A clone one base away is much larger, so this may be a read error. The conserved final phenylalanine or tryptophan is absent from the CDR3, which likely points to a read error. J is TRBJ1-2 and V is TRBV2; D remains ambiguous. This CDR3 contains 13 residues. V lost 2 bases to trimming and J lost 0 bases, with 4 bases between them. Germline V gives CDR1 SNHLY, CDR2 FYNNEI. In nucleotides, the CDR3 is TGTGCCAGCAGTGAAACACCTAACTATGGCTACACCTCC. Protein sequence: CASSETPNYGYTS.

In DNA, the CDR3 is TGCAGTGCTAGACTCAGGGGCTCTGAAGCTTTCTTT. Protein: CSARLRGSEAFF. V usage is TRBV20-1 and J usage is TRBJ1-1, with D perhaps TRBD1 (6 bases). Germline CDR1 is DFQATT and CDR2 is SNEGSKA (reference sequence). CDR3 length: 12 amino acids. With 2 bases removed from V and 6 bases from J, the gap between germline ends came to 10 bases.

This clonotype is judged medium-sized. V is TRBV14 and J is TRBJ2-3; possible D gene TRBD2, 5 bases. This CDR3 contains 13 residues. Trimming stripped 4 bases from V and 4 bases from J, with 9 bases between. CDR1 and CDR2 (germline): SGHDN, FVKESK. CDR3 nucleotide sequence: TGTGCCAGCAGCCCAGAGGGCTCAGATACGCAGTATTTT. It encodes CASSPEGSDTQYF.

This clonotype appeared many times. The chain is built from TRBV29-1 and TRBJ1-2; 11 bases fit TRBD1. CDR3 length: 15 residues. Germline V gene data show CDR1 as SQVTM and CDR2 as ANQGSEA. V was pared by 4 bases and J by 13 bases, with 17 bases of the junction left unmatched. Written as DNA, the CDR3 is TGCAGCGTTGGACCACCCCGGGGCGGACAGGGGGCCCTCACCTTC. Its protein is CSVGPPRGGQGALTF.

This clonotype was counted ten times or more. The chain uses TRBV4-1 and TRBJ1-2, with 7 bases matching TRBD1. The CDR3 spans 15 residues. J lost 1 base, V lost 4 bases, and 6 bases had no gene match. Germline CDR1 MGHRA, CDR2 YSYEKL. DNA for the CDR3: TGCGCCAGCAGCCTAGGGACAGAAGTTAACTATGGCTACACCTTC. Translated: CASSLGTEVNYGYTF.

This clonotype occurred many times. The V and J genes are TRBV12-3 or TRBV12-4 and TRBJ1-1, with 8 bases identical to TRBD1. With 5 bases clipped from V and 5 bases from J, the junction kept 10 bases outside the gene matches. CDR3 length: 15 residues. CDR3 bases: TGTGCCAGCAGTCGCCGCGGACAGGGTGGGACTGAAGCTTTCTTT. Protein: CASSRRGQGGTEAFF.